This record concerns one T cell receptor (beta chain) sequence. Method: immunoSEQ multiplex PCR; TCRdb's copy keeps in-frame clones and lacks some. The sample records 150,000 to 200,000 clones, 80% to 90% being singletons. The data belong to a study of blood T cell repertoires in COVID-19. Germline V lookup: CDR1 SGHRS, CDR2 YFSETQ. Trimming at V came to 0 bases and at J to 5 bases, leaving 7 bases not matched to a gene. The CDR3 totals 15 residues. This clonotype originated in a man between 45 and 60 years old with active or convalescent COVID-19. The chain recombines TRBV5-1 with TRBJ2-5; 7 bases agree with TRBD2. Sequenced input: peripheral blood. The CDR3 loop is CASSLAGGSGETQYF. CDR3 DNA: TGCGCCAGCAGCTTGGCGGGCGGGAGTGGTGAGACCCAGTACTTC. The entire variable domain, with the rest obtained from reference TRBV5-1 and TRBJ2-5, is as follows: KAGVTQTPRYLIKTRGQQVTLSCSPISGHRSVSWYQQTPGQGLQFLFEYFSETQRNKGNFPGRFSGRQFSNSRSEMNVSTLELGDSALYLCASSLAGGSGETQYFGPGTRLLVL.